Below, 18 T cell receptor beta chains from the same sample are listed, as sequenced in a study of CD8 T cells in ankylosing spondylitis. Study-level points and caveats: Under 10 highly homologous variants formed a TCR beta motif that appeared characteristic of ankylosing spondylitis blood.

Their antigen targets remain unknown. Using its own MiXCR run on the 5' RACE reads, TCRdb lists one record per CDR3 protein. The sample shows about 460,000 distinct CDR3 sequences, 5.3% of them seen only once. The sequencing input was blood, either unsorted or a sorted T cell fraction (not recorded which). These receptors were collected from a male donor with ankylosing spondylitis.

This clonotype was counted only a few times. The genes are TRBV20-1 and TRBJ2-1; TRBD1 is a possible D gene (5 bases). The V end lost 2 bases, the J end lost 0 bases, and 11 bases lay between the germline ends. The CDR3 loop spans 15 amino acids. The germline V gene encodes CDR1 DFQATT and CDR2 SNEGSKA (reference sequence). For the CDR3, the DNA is TGCAGTGCTAGAAGGGGCCTTACCTCCTACAATGAGCAGTTCTTC. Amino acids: CSARRGLTSYNEQFF.

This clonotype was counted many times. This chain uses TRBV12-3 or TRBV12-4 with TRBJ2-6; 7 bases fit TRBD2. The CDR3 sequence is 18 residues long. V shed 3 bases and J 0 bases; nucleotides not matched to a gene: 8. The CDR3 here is CASSFGAGVLSGANVLTF. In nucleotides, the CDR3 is TGTGCCAGCAGTTTTGGGGCGGGAGTTCTCTCTGGGGCCAACGTCCTGACTTTC.

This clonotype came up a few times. This chain's CDR3 is CASSFRDRGGRAFF. The CDR3 DNA follows: TGTGCCAGCAGTTTTCGGGACAGGGGGGGGAGAGCTTTCTTT. The chain carries TRBV12-3 or TRBV12-4 and TRBJ1-1; the match to TRBD1 covers 11 bases. This CDR3 is built from 14 residues. V lost 3 bases and J lost 10; bases outside the gene matches: 7.

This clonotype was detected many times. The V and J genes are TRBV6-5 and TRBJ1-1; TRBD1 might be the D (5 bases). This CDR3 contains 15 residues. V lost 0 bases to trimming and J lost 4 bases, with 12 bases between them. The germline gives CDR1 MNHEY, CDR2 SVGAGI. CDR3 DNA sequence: TGTGCCAGCAGTTACTCGAAGGGGATGAGCACTGAAGCTTTCTTT. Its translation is CASSYSKGMSTEAFF.

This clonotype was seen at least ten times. CDR3 coding DNA: TGTGCCAGCAGTGTTGGGGCCGGCGCTTTCTTT. Translating gives CASSVGAGAFF. This sequence joins TRBV2 and TRBJ1-1; D perhaps matches TRBD1 (5 bases). The germline V and J ends were trimmed by 4 bases and 11 bases, with 11 bases remaining between them. CDR1 and CDR2 from the germline V gene are SNHLY and FYNNEI. The CDR3 length is 11 residues.

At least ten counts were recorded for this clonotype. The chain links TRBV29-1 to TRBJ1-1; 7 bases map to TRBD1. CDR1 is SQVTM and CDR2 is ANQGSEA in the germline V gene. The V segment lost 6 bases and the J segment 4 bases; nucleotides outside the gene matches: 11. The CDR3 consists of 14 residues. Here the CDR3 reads CSVTRTGGSTEAFF. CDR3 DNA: TGCAGCGTCACCCGGACAGGTGGAAGCACTGAAGCTTTCTTT.

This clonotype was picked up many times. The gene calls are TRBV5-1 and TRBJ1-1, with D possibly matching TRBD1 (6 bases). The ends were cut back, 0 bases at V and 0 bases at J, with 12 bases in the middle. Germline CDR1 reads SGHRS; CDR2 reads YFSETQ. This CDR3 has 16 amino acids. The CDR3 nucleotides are TGCGCCAGCAGCTTGGGTGGGGGCCGCATGAACACTGAAGCTTTCTTT. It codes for CASSLGGGRMNTEAFF. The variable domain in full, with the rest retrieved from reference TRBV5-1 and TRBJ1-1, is KAGVTQTPRYLIKTRGQQVTLSCSPISGHRSVSWYQQTPGQGLQFLFEYFSETQRNKGNFPGRFSGRQFSNSRSEMNVSTLELGDSALYLCASSLGGGRMNTEAFFGQGTRLTVV.

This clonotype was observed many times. The CDR3 coding sequence is TGCGCCAGCAGCTTCCGCACTACTCATAGCACAGATACGCAGTATTTT. Protein product: CASSFRTTHSTDTQYF. The J gene is TRBJ2-3, the V gene TRBV5-1; D unclear. This CDR3 comprises 16 residues. The V gene lost 2 bases and the J gene lost 0 bases, with 13 bases spanning the gap. Looked up from germline, CDR1 is SGHRS and CDR2 is YFSETQ. The complete variable domain, with remaining parts taken from reference TRBV5-1 and TRBJ2-3, reads KAGVTQTPRYLIKTRGQQVTLSCSPISGHRSVSWYQQTPGQGLQFLFEYFSETQRNKGNFPGRFSGRQFSNSRSEMNVSTLELGDSALYLCASSFRTTHSTDTQYFGPGTRLTVL.

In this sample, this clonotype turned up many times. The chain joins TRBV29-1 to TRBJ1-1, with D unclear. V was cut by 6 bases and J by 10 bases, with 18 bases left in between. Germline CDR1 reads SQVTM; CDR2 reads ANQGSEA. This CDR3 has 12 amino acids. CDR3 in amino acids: CSVFRHAGGAFF. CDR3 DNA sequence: TGCAGCGTCTTCCGACACGCTGGTGGAGCTTTCTTT. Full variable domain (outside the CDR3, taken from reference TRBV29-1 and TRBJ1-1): SAVISQKPSRDICQRGTSLTIQCQVDSQVTMMFWYRQQPGQSLTLIATANQGSEATYESGFVIDKFPISRPNLTFSTLTVSNMSPEDSSIYLCSVFRHAGGAFFGQGTRLTVV.

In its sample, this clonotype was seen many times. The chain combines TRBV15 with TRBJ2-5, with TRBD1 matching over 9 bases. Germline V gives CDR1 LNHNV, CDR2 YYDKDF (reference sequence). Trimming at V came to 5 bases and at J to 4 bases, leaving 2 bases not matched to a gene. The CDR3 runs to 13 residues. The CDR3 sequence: CATSQDRGETQYF. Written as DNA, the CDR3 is TGTGCCACCAGCCAGGACAGGGGAGAGACCCAGTACTTC. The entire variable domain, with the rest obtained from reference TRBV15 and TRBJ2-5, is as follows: DAMVIQNPRYQVTQFGKPVTLSCSQTLNHNVMYWYQQKSSQAPKLLFHYYDKDFNNEADTPDNFQSRRPNTSFCFLDIRSPGLGDTAMYLCATSQDRGETQYFGPGTRLLVL.

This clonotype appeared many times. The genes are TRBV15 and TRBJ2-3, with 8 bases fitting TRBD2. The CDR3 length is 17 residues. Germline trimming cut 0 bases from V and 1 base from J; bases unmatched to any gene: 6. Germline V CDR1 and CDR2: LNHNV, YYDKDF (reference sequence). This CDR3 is CATSRELDSGGTDTQYF. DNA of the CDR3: TGTGCCACCAGCAGAGAGTTGGATAGCGGGGGCACAGATACGCAGTATTTT.

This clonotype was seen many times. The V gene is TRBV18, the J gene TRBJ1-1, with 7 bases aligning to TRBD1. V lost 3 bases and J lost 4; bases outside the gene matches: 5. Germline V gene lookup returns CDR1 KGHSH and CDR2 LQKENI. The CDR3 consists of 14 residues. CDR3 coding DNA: TGTGCCAGCTCACCCTGGACAGGTGGCACTGAAGCTTTCTTT. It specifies CASSPWTGGTEAFF.

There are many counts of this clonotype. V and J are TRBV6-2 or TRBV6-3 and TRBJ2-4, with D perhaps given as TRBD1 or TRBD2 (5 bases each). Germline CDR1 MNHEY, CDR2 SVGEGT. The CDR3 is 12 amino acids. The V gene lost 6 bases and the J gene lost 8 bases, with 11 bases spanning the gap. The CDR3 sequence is CASRGPVDIQYF. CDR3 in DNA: TGTGCCAGCAGGGGACCGGTTGACATTCAGTACTTC.

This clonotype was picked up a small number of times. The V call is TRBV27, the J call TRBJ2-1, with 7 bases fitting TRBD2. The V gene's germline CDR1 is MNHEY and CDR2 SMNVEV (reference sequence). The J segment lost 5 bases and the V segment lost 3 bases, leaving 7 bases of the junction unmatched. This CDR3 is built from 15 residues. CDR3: CASSFLNGRHNEQFF. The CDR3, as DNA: TGTGCCAGCAGTTTTCTTAACGGGAGGCACAATGAGCAGTTCTTC.

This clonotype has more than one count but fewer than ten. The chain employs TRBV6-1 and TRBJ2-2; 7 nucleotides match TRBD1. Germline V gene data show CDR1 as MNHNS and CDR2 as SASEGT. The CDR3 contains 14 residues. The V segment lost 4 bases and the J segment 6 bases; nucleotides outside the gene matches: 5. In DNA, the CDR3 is TGTGCCAGCAGTGTGACAGGGATGGCCGGGGAGCTGTTTTTT. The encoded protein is CASSVTGMAGELFF.

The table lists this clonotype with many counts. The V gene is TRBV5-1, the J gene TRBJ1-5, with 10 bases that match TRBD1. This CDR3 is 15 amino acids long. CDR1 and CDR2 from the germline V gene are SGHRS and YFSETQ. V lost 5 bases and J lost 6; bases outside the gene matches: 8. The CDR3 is CASSRQGAPGQPQHF. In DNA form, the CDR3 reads TGCGCCAGCAGTCGACAGGGGGCGCCCGGTCAGCCCCAGCATTTT.

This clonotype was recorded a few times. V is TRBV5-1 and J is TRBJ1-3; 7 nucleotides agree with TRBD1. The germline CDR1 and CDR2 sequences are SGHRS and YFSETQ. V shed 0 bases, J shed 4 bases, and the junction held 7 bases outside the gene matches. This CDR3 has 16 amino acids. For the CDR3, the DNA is TGCGCCAGCAGCTTGGCGGGACAGATCTACGGAAACACCATATATTTT. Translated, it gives CASSLAGQIYGNTIYF.

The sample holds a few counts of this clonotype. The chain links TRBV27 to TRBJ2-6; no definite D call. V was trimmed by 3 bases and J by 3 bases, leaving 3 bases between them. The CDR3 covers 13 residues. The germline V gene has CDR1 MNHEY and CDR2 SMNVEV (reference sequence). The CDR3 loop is CASSFNGANVLTF. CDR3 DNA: TGTGCCAGCAGTTTTAATGGGGCCAACGTCCTGACTTTC. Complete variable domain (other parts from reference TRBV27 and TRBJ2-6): EAQVTQNPRYLITVTGKKLTVTCSQNMNHEYMSWYRQDPGLGLRQIYYSMNVEVTDKGDVPEGYKVSRKEKRNFPLILESPSPNQTSLYFCASSFNGANVLTFGAGSRLTVL.